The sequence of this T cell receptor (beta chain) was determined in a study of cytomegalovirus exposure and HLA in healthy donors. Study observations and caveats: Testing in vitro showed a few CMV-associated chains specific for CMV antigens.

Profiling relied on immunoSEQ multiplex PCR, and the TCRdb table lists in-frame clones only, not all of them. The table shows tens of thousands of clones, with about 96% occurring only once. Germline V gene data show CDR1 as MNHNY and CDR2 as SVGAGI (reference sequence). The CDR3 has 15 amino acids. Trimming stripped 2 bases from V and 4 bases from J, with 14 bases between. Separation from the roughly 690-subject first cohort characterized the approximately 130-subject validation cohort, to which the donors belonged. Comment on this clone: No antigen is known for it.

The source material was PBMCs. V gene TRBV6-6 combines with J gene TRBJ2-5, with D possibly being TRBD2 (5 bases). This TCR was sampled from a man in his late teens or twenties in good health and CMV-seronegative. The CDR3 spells CASSYPSLMGETQYF. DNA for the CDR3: TGTGCCAGCAGTTACCCTAGCTTGATGGGAGAGACCCAGTACTTC.